The following is a TCR beta chain sequence with its context. The antigen remains unidentified. The sample comes from a study of Tregs in tolerant kidney transplant recipients. Study-wide results and caveats: Biological reproducibility was not directly addressed in this study.

There are 15 residues in the CDR3. In germline, CDR1 is MGHRA, CDR2 YSYEKL. V shed 5 bases, J shed 6 bases, and the junction held 11 bases outside the gene matches. The nonmyeloablative bone marrow transplants came from related graft donors, with transient mixed chimerism. The data were produced by immunoSEQ multiplex PCR, yet TCRdb's version contains in-frame clones alone and is incomplete. The table includes fewer than 55,000 clones, 89% detected once. This TCR was recovered from a human patient who received a combined kidney and bone marrow transplant. Some T cells may possibly be graft donor cells. Sequenced material: CD8+ T cells from blood (PBMCs), taken 12 months after the transplant. The V gene is TRBV4-1, the J gene TRBJ2-7, with 9 bases fitting TRBD1. The DNA for the CDR3 is TGCGCCAGCAGCGACCGGGACAGGGCTTCGGGCGAGCAGTACTTC. Protein sequence: CASSDRDRASGEQYF.